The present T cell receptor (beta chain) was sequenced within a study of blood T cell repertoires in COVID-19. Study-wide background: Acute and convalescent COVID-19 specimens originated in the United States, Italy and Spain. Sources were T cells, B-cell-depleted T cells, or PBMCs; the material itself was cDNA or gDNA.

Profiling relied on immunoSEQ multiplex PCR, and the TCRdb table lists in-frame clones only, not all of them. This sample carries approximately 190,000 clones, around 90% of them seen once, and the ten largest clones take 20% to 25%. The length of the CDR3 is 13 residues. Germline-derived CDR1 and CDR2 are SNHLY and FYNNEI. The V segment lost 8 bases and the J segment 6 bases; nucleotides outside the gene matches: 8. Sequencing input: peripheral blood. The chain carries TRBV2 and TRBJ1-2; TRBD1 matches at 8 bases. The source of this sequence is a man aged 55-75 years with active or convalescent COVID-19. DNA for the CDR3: TGTGCCAGCGGGGTAGGACAGGGAAATGGCTACACCTTC. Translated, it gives CASGVGQGNGYTF.